The T cell receptor (beta chain) under discussion was sequenced for a study of T cells after somatic rescue of genetic block. Clones were sequenced by immunoSEQ multiplex PCR, and TCRdb holds only the in-frame ones, with some missing. Of around 52,000 clones in the sample, approximately 96% were seen once. This clonotype was obtained from a child under two years old. Sequencing was done on a sample of peripheral blood mononuclear cells (PBMCs).

The CDR3 reads CASSLTGNQPQHF. The CDR3 nucleotides are TGTGCCAGTAGTCTGACAGGCAATCAGCCCCAGCATTTT. The chain joins TRBV19 to TRBJ1-5, with D possibly being TRBD1 (5 bases). The V gene's germline CDR1 is LNHDA and CDR2 SQIVND (reference sequence). The CDR3 length is 13 residues. The germline V and J ends were trimmed by 5 bases and 2 bases, with 7 bases remaining between them. Variable domain in full (rest from reference TRBV19 and TRBJ1-5): DGGITQSPKYLFRKEGQNVTLSCEQNLNHDAMYWYRQDPGQGLRLIYYSQIVNDFQKGDIAEGYSVSREKKESFPLTVTSAQKNPTAFYLCASSLTGNQPQHFGDGTRLSIL.